Following are 19 T cell receptor beta chains from one sample sequenced in a study of OX40 agonist ivuxolimab in advanced cancers. The data were produced by immunoSEQ multiplex PCR, yet TCRdb's version contains in-frame clones alone and is incomplete. The sample lists 70,000 or so clones, around 86% occurring once. The sample here was CD4+ or CD8+ T cells sorted from blood, taken in a trial of the OX40 agonist ivuxolimab. These receptors all stem from an adult with an advanced solid tumor such as melanoma, head and neck, liver or kidney cancer.

The chain links TRBV6-5 to TRBJ2-1, with 15 bases identical to TRBD2. Germline V CDR1 and CDR2: MNHEY, SVGAGI. The CDR3 extends over 15 amino acids. V was clipped by 6 bases and J by 6 bases; unmatched bases: 3. The CDR3 DNA sequence: TGTGCCAGCAGGAGGGGACTAGCGGGGGGCAATGAGCAGTTCTTC. This gives the protein CASRRGLAGGNEQFF.

This clone was detected only once. The chain is built from TRBV28 and TRBJ2-5; TRBD2 matches at 7 bases. The length of the CDR3 is 13 residues. The V gene end was trimmed by 10 bases and the J gene end by 4 bases; junction bases not matched to a gene: 9. Germline CDR1 reads MDHEN; CDR2 reads SYDVKM. The CDR3 protein is CATREGSRETQYF. The CDR3 DNA is TGTGCCACCAGGGAGGGATCCCGAGAGACCCAGTACTTC.

The J gene is TRBJ2-6, the V gene TRBV5-1; D ambiguous. CDR1 and CDR2 from the germline V gene are SGHRS and YFSETQ. There are 16 residues in the CDR3. With 1 base removed from V and 0 bases from J, the gap between germline ends came to 8 bases. In nucleotides, the CDR3 is TGCGCCAGCAGCTTGTCGTCTAGCTCTGGGGCCAACGTCCTGACTTTC. It encodes CASSLSSSSGANVLTF.

The chain is built from TRBV4-2 and TRBJ1-3; D is perhaps TRBD1 (5 bases). Trimming stripped 0 bases from V and 0 bases from J, with 12 bases between. This CDR3 contains 17 residues. The germline V gene encodes CDR1 LGHNA and CDR2 YNFKEQ. The CDR3 DNA follows: TGTGCCAGCAGCCAAGATTCAGGGTTAGGCTCTGGAAACACCATATATTTT. As protein: CASSQDSGLGSGNTIYF.

This clone was seen only once. The chain has TRBV11-2 and TRBJ2-1, with a weak D call TRBD2 (6 bases). V lost 4 bases and J 7 bases, leaving 14 bases between the germline ends. The CDR3 sequence is 14 residues long. The V gene's germline CDR1 is SGHAT and CDR2 FQNNGV. The CDR3 here is CASSSRAGGNEQFF. The CDR3 coding sequence is TGTGCCAGCAGCTCCAGGGCCGGGGGAAATGAGCAGTTCTTC.

The genes are TRBV28 and TRBJ1-1; D may be TRBD1 (5 bases). Per the germline V gene, CDR1 is MDHEN and CDR2 is SYDVKM. V gave up 2 bases and J gave up 6 bases, with 10 bases separating them. This CDR3 contains 13 residues. The CDR3 DNA reads as TGTGCCAGCAGTTTACGACAGATCGCTGAAGCTTTCTTT. Translation: CASSLRQIAEAFF.

This clone came up once. The gene calls are TRBV6-5 and TRBJ1-1, with 7 positions matching TRBD1. The length of the CDR3 is 14 residues. Trimming cost V 7 bases and J 0 bases; bases outside gene matches: 5. CDR1 MNHEY and CDR2 SVGAGI come from the germline V gene. The CDR3 sequence: CASNSDRMNTEAFF. The DNA of the CDR3 is TGTGCCAGCAACTCGGACAGGATGAACACTGAAGCTTTCTTT.

The table lists this clone with a few counts. V gene TRBV4-1 combines with J gene TRBJ2-1; the D gene is possibly TRBD1 (5 bases). The CDR3 extends over 16 amino acids. Germline CDR1 is MGHRA and CDR2 is YSYEKL. With 1 base removed from V and 4 bases from J, the gap between germline ends came to 14 bases. CDR3 DNA sequence: TGCGCCAGCAGCCAAGGCCTGGACATCACTTACAATGAGCAGTTCTTC. Amino acids: CASSQGLDITYNEQFF.

The CDR3 DNA reads as TGTGCCAGCAGCCAGGGCACAGATACGCAGTATTTT. Translated, it gives CASSQGTDTQYF. This chain uses TRBV7-6 with TRBJ2-3; no definite D call. This CDR3 contains 12 residues. CDR1 is SGHVS and CDR2 is FNYEAQ in the germline V gene. V gave up 5 bases and J gave up 1 base, with 4 bases separating them.

The chain carries TRBV9 and TRBJ2-7; 7 positions agree with TRBD2. V was clipped by 1 base and J by 6 bases; unmatched bases: 13. In germline, CDR1 is SGDLS, CDR2 YYNGEE. This CDR3 has 16 residues. The CDR3 region is CASSVSGEGFRGEQYF. In DNA form, the CDR3 reads TGTGCCAGCAGCGTATCGGGGGAGGGCTTCCGGGGCGAGCAGTACTTC.

V usage is TRBV5-4 and J usage is TRBJ1-3; D might be TRBD1 (5 bases). Per the germline V gene, CDR1 is SGHNT and CDR2 is YYREEE (reference sequence). The CDR3 spans 16 residues. The V end lost 4 bases, the J end lost 2 bases, and 16 bases lay between the germline ends. In DNA form, the CDR3 reads TGTGCCAGCAGCACCCCTGGGAGAGGGGCTGGAAACACCATATATTTT. It specifies CASSTPGRGAGNTIYF.

This chain links TRBV5-6 with TRBJ1-6; maybe TRBD1 (5 bases). Trimming took 2 bases from V and 8 from J, leaving 17 bases between them. Germline values: CDR1 SGHDT, CDR2 YYEEEE. This CDR3 has 16 residues. The CDR3 loop is CASSLRRPGGYSPLHF. As DNA, the CDR3 is TGTGCCAGCAGCTTAAGGAGGCCCGGGGGGTATTCACCCCTCCACTTT. Combining the CDR3 with reference TRBV5-6 and TRBJ1-6 gives the whole variable domain DAGVTQSPTHLIKTRGQQVTLRCSPKSGHDTVSWYQQALGQGPQFIFQYYEEEERQRGNFPDRFSGHQFPNYSSELNVNALLLGDSALYLCASSLRRPGGYSPLHFGNGTRLTVT.

This clone was seen only once. The gene calls are TRBV5-1 and TRBJ2-5; 11 bases fit TRBD1. The CDR3 consists of 14 residues. The V segment lost 4 bases and the J segment 4 bases; nucleotides outside the gene matches: 3. CDR1 is SGHRS and CDR2 is YFSETQ in the germline V gene. The CDR3 loop reads CASSPGTGGETQYF. CDR3 coding DNA: TGCGCCAGCAGCCCCGGGACAGGGGGAGAGACCCAGTACTTC.

The chain joins TRBV19 to TRBJ1-5, with TRBD1 as a possible D gene (5 bases). CDR1 LNHDA and CDR2 SQIVND come from the germline V gene (reference sequence). V dropped 7 bases and J dropped 7 bases, with 14 bases sitting between them. This CDR3 comprises 13 residues. Here the CDR3 DNA reads TGTGCCAGTAAATCTGTGGGGCCCCAGCCCCAGCATTTT. Its protein is CASKSVGPQPQHF. Full variable domain (rest looked up from reference TRBV19 and TRBJ1-5): DGGITQSPKYLFRKEGQNVTLSCEQNLNHDAMYWYRQDPGQGLRLIYYSQIVNDFQKGDIAEGYSVSREKKESFPLTVTSAQKNPTAFYLCASKSVGPQPQHFGDGTRLSIL.

The chain uses TRBV7-6 and TRBJ2-3; unclear D gene. CDR3 length equals 13 residues. V lost 3 bases to trimming and J lost 2 bases, with 6 bases between them. CDR1 and CDR2 (germline): SGHVS, FNYEAQ. The CDR3 is CASSFSDTDTQYF. In nucleotides, the CDR3 is TGTGCCAGCAGCTTTTCGGACACAGATACGCAGTATTTT.

The chain employs TRBV14 and TRBJ1-4; D not resolved. V was trimmed by 0 bases and J by 10 bases, leaving 6 bases between them. This CDR3 is 12 amino acids long. CDR1 is SGHDN, CDR2 FVKESK, per germline. DNA for the CDR3: TGTGCCAGCAGCCAAGATCGGCGAAAACTGTTTTTT. This translates into CASSQDRRKLFF.

This clone turned up a few times. J is TRBJ1-5 and V is TRBV2; D gene uncertain. Germline V lookup: CDR1 SNHLY, CDR2 FYNNEI. The CDR3 totals 14 residues. The germline V and J ends were trimmed by 5 bases and 2 bases, with 10 bases remaining between them. Here the CDR3 reads CASSIEGGNQPQHF. CDR3 nucleotide sequence: TGTGCCAGCAGTATCGAGGGTGGCAATCAGCCCCAGCATTTT.

This sequence joins TRBV6-5 and TRBJ1-4; 7 bases agree with TRBD1. The CDR3 totals 15 residues. CDR1 and CDR2 (germline): MNHEY, SVGAGI. V shed 4 bases and J 10 bases; nucleotides not matched to a gene: 12. CDR3 region: CASSSRGSLGGKLFF. As DNA, the CDR3 is TGTGCCAGCAGTTCCAGGGGGTCCCTGGGGGGAAAACTGTTTTTT.

The chain is built from TRBV6-1 and TRBJ1-1; D might be TRBD1 (5 bases). This CDR3 spans 12 amino acids. V lost 3 bases and J 5 bases, leaving 7 bases between the germline ends. Per germline, CDR1 MNHNS and CDR2 SASEGT. CDR3 protein: CASSDRVTEAFF. CDR3 DNA sequence: TGTGCCAGCAGTGACAGGGTGACTGAAGCTTTCTTT.